This is a list of T cell receptor beta chains from one sample in a study of T cell repertoires in cytomegalovirus infection. These receptors have no identified antigens. One entry per CDR3 protein, called by TCRdb with MiXCR from the reads. The table has a few hundred thousand distinct CDR3 sequences, approximately 40% seen once; the top ten hold around 48%. Source: cultured PBMCs, taken from culture after CMV antigen stimulation. The receptors derive from a human donor in good health (CMV status not recorded). Some clones in this sample may be carry-over from other donors' samples. The CDR3 runs from the conserved cysteine through the conserved F or W. A D gene is named only where the DNA matches it firmly. The listing skips clone size in some rows; elsewhere it reads once, few, many or a size class.

V gene: TRBV4-1
D gene: .
clone size: .
J gene: TRBJ1-6
CDR3 protein: CASSQARPETVHF
CDR3 DNA: TGCGCCAGCAGCCAGGCCCGGCCAGAGACCGTCCACTTT

V gene: TRBV4-1
D gene: TRBD1
clone size: once
J gene: TRBJ1-6
CDR3 protein: CASSHPDRGNSPLHF
CDR3 DNA: TGTGCCAGCAGCCATCCGGACAGGGGTAATTCACCCCTCCACTTT

V gene: TRBV5-1
D gene: .
clone size: .
J gene: TRBJ1-1
CDR3 protein: CASSRSGTTEAFF
CDR3 DNA: TGCGCCAGCAGCCGTTCAGGGACCACTGAAGCTTTCTTT

V gene: TRBV7-2
D gene: .
clone size: .
J gene: TRBJ2-1
CDR3 protein: CASSLAFSASSYNEQFF
CDR3 DNA: TGTGCCAGCAGCTTAGCGTTTTCGGCGAGCTCCTACAATGAGCAGTTCTTC

V gene: TRBV3-1
D gene: TRBD2
clone size: .
J gene: TRBJ2-5
CDR3 protein: CASSQGLGPPETQYF
CDR3 DNA: TGTGCCAGCAGCCAGGGACTAGGACCCCCCGAGACCCAGTACTTC

V gene: TRBV3-1
D gene: .
clone size: .
J gene: TRBJ2-5
CDR3 protein: CASSHGDGTQYF
CDR3 DNA: TGTGCCAGCAGCCACGGGGACGGGACCCAGTACTTC

V gene: TRBV5-4
D gene: .
clone size: few
J gene: TRBJ2-3
CDR3 protein: CASSDPATGADTQYF
CDR3 DNA: TGTGCCAGCAGCGACCCTGCTACCGGTGCAGATACGCAGTATTTT

V gene: TRBV10-3
D gene: TRBD1
clone size: .
J gene: TRBJ2-7
CDR3 protein: CAITARTGDEQYF
CDR3 DNA: TGTGCCATCACCGCCCGGACAGGGGACGAGCAGTACTTC

V gene: TRBV7-8
D gene: .
clone size: .
J gene: TRBJ1-1
CDR3 protein: CASSTTIGGLTEAFF
CDR3 DNA: TGTGCCAGCAGCACCACAATCGGGGGGCTCACTGAAGCTTTCTTT

V gene: TRBV20-1
D gene: .
clone size: .
J gene: TRBJ2-2
CDR3 protein: CSARRRITGELFF
CDR3 DNA: TGCAGTGCTAGACGGAGGATCACCGGGGAGCTGTTTTTT

V gene: TRBV10-3
D gene: .
clone size: .
J gene: TRBJ2-7
CDR3 protein: CAISEGKGEQYF
CDR3 DNA: TGTGCCATCAGTGAGGGTAAGGGCGAGCAGTACTTC

V gene: TRBV7-2
D gene: .
clone size: .
J gene: TRBJ2-1
CDR3 protein: CAIGNEQFF
CDR3 DNA: TGTGCCATCGGTAATGAGCAGTTCTTC

V gene: TRBV12-3/TRBV12-4
D gene: TRBD2
clone size: .
J gene: TRBJ2-1
CDR3 protein: CAITGTSLYNEQFF
CDR3 DNA: TGTGCCATCACCGGGACTAGCTTATACAATGAGCAGTTCTTC

V gene: TRBV6-6
D gene: TRBD2
clone size: few
J gene: TRBJ2-5
CDR3 protein: CASSYTAGASQETQYF
CDR3 DNA: TGTGCCAGCAGTTACACAGCGGGAGCATCCCAAGAGACCCAGTACTTC

V gene: TRBV7-2
D gene: .
clone size: few
J gene: TRBJ2-7
CDR3 protein: CASSLEPLAYEQYF
CDR3 DNA: TGTGCCAGCAGCTTAGAGCCCCTCGCCTACGAGCAGTACTTC

V gene: TRBV7-9
D gene: TRBD1
clone size: .
J gene: TRBJ1-3
CDR3 protein: CASRSASTGTGNTIYF
CDR3 DNA: TGTGCCAGCAGATCCGCCTCGACAGGGACCGGAAACACCATATATTTT

V gene: TRBV7-2
D gene: .
clone size: few
J gene: TRBJ2-3
CDR3 protein: CASNVLFTDTQYF
CDR3 DNA: TGTGCCAGCAACGTCCTTTTTACAGATACGCAGTATTTT

V gene: TRBV6-5
D gene: .
clone size: .
J gene: TRBJ2-5
CDR3 protein: CASGLPYSQETQYF
CDR3 DNA: TGTGCCAGCGGACTCCCGTATTCCCAAGAGACCCAGTACTTC

V gene: TRBV7-2
D gene: .
clone size: .
J gene: TRBJ2-1
CDR3 protein: CASSLEWVGVYNEQFF
CDR3 DNA: TGTGCCAGCAGCTTAGAATGGGTTGGGGTATACAATGAGCAGTTCTTC

V gene: TRBV7-8
D gene: TRBD1
clone size: .
J gene: TRBJ1-2
CDR3 protein: CASSTTGLRDYGYTF
CDR3 DNA: TGTGCCAGCAGCACGACAGGGCTAAGGGACTATGGCTACACCTTC

V gene: TRBV6-1
D gene: TRBD2
clone size: .
J gene: TRBJ2-1
CDR3 protein: CASGGSRGLAVYNEQFF
CDR3 DNA: TGTGCCAGCGGTGGAAGCCGGGGACTAGCGGTCTACAATGAGCAGTTCTTC

V gene: TRBV10-3
D gene: .
clone size: few
J gene: TRBJ1-6
CDR3 protein: CAISESRNSPLHF
CDR3 DNA: TGTGCCATCAGTGAGAGCAGAAATTCACCCCTCCACTTT

V gene: TRBV15
D gene: TRBD2
clone size: few
J gene: TRBJ2-3
CDR3 protein: CATSRAPGGMLTDTQYF
CDR3 DNA: TGTGCCACCAGCAGGGCCCCGGGGGGGATGCTCACAGATACGCAGTATTTT

V gene: TRBV7-8
D gene: .
clone size: .
J gene: TRBJ2-2
CDR3 protein: CASSWGDISQTGELFF
CDR3 DNA: TGTGCCAGCAGTTGGGGGGACATCTCGCAGACCGGGGAGCTGTTTTTT

V gene: TRBV7-2
D gene: .
clone size: few
J gene: TRBJ2-5
CDR3 protein: CASSFRAGRETQYF
CDR3 DNA: TGTGCCAGCAGCTTCCGGGCTGGACGAGAGACCCAGTACTTC

V gene: TRBV7-2
D gene: .
clone size: few
J gene: TRBJ1-1
CDR3 protein: CASSLDSSSQAFF
CDR3 DNA: TGTGCCAGCAGCTTAGATAGCAGCAGTCAAGCTTTCTTT

V gene: TRBV7-2
D gene: .
clone size: many
J gene: TRBJ2-1
CDR3 protein: CASSYDHSYNEQFF
CDR3 DNA: TGTGCCAGCAGCTACGATCACTCCTACAATGAGCAGTTCTTC

V gene: TRBV20-1
D gene: TRBD1
clone size: .
J gene: TRBJ1-6
CDR3 protein: CSARGGTGYPPLHF
CDR3 DNA: TGCAGTGCTAGAGGTGGGACAGGGTATCCACCCCTCCACTTT

V gene: TRBV7-9
D gene: TRBD1
clone size: few
J gene: TRBJ1-1
CDR3 protein: CASSEQGGNTEAFF
CDR3 DNA: TGTGCCAGCAGCGAACAGGGGGGAAACACTGAAGCTTTCTTT

V gene: TRBV7-2
D gene: .
clone size: .
J gene: TRBJ2-1
CDR3 protein: CASSSLAGNTYNEQFF
CDR3 DNA: TGTGCCAGCAGCTCCCTGGCAGGGAACACCTACAATGAGCAGTTCTTC

V gene: TRBV7-2
D gene: TRBD2
clone size: few
J gene: TRBJ2-1
CDR3 protein: CASNLWASGGGAGEQFF
CDR3 DNA: TGTGCCAGCAACTTGTGGGCTAGCGGGGGGGGGGCGGGTGAGCAGTTCTTC

V gene: TRBV7-2
D gene: .
clone size: .
J gene: TRBJ2-3
CDR3 protein: CASSLNKGDTQYF
CDR3 DNA: TGTGCCAGCAGCTTAAATAAGGGAGATACGCAGTATTTT

V gene: TRBV7-9
D gene: TRBD2
clone size: few
J gene: TRBJ2-5
CDR3 protein: CASSFGREETQETQYF
CDR3 DNA: TGTGCCAGCAGCTTTGGTCGGGAGGAAACCCAAGAGACCCAGTACTTC

V gene: TRBV5-6
D gene: .
clone size: .
J gene: TRBJ1-1
CDR3 protein: CASSLGVWMNTEAFF
CDR3 DNA: TGTGCCAGCAGCTTAGGGGTTTGGATGAACACTGAAGCTTTCTTT

V gene: TRBV11-2
D gene: .
clone size: .
J gene: TRBJ2-1
CDR3 protein: CASSSPRTSYNEQFF
CDR3 DNA: TGTGCCAGCAGCTCCCCTCGGACAAGTTACAATGAGCAGTTCTTC

V gene: TRBV20-1
D gene: .
clone size: few
J gene: TRBJ2-1
CDR3 protein: CSADNKGHHGNEQFF
CDR3 DNA: TGCAGTGCTGACAATAAGGGACACCACGGCAATGAGCAGTTCTTC

V gene: TRBV10-3
D gene: .
clone size: .
J gene: TRBJ2-1
CDR3 protein: CAISDLARAYNEQFF
CDR3 DNA: TGTGCCATCAGTGATTTAGCCAGGGCATACAATGAGCAGTTCTTC

V gene: TRBV7-2
D gene: TRBD2
clone size: .
J gene: TRBJ2-3
CDR3 protein: CASSSRGGNTQYF
CDR3 DNA: TGTGCCAGCAGTTCCCGGGGGGGAAATACGCAGTATTTT

V gene: TRBV12-5
D gene: .
clone size: .
J gene: TRBJ2-6
CDR3 protein: CASGLARRSGANVLTF
CDR3 DNA: TGTGCTAGTGGTTTGGCAAGGAGATCCGGGGCCAACGTCCTGACTTTC

V gene: TRBV28
D gene: TRBD1
clone size: few
J gene: TRBJ1-5
CDR3 protein: CASSFGTGAWNQPQHF
CDR3 DNA: TGTGCCAGCAGTTTCGGGACAGGGGCCTGGAATCAGCCCCAGCATTTT

V gene: TRBV5-4
D gene: .
clone size: once
J gene: TRBJ2-6
CDR3 protein: CASSSGGRIYRDSLSSGANVLTF
CDR3 DNA: TGTGCCAGCAGCTCCGGGGGTCGCATATATCGAGACAGTCTTAGCTCTGGGGCCAACGTCCTGACTTTC

V gene: TRBV5-1
D gene: TRBD2
clone size: few
J gene: TRBJ2-3
CDR3 protein: CASSFMGTSASRFTDTQYF
CDR3 DNA: TGCGCCAGCAGCTTTATGGGGACTAGCGCATCCCGCTTCACAGATACGCAGTATTTT

V gene: TRBV4-2
D gene: TRBD2
clone size: .
J gene: TRBJ2-5
CDR3 protein: CASSRTSAEGETQYF
CDR3 DNA: TGTGCCAGCAGCCGAACTAGCGCCGAGGGAGAGACCCAGTACTTC

V gene: TRBV20-1
D gene: .
clone size: .
J gene: TRBJ1-2
CDR3 protein: CSARGNRLDYGYTF
CDR3 DNA: TGCAGTGCTAGAGGGAACCGACTGGACTATGGCTACACCTTC

V gene: TRBV19
D gene: .
clone size: few
J gene: TRBJ1-3
CDR3 protein: CASQTPAEGNTIYF
CDR3 DNA: TGTGCCAGCCAAACCCCTGCGGAAGGAAACACCATATATTTT

V gene: TRBV4-2
D gene: .
clone size: .
J gene: TRBJ1-1
CDR3 protein: CASSQGTNTEAFF
CDR3 DNA: TGTGCCAGCAGCCAAGGGACGAACACTGAAGCTTTCTTT

V gene: TRBV7-2
D gene: .
clone size: few
J gene: TRBJ2-1
CDR3 protein: CASSRGGGQTPYNEQFF
CDR3 DNA: TGTGCCAGCAGCCGGGGGGGGGGACAGACCCCCTACAATGAGCAGTTCTTC

V gene: TRBV10-3
D gene: .
clone size: few
J gene: TRBJ2-1
CDR3 protein: CAISESPVGQFF
CDR3 DNA: TGTGCCATCAGTGAGTCCCCCGTTGGGCAGTTCTTC